Below, 32 T cell receptor beta chains from the same sample are listed, as sequenced in a study of metastatic and nonmetastatic thyroid tumors. None of the patients had undergone any treatment ahead of thyroid surgery. Using MiXCR, TCRdb reanalyzed the PCR reads. The data contain approximately 29,000 clones, approximately 31% of them singletons. The specimen was blood. These receptors originate from a female donor with papillary thyroid cancer or a benign thyroid nodule (not recorded which). Some clones in this sample may be carry-over from other donors' samples.

The rearrangement joins TRBV5-1 to TRBJ1-4; D remains unclear. The V end was cut by 0 bases, the J end by 0 bases, with 9 bases between. Per the germline V gene, CDR1 is SGHRS and CDR2 is YFSETQ. This CDR3 has 16 amino acids. The CDR3 nucleotides read TGCGCCAGCAGCTTGGGAGATCGAACAACTAATGAAAAACTGTTTTTT. It translates to CASSLGDRTTNEKLFF.

This clone was recorded many times. The J gene is TRBJ1-1, the V gene TRBV6-5, with 7 bases that match TRBD1. With V trimmed by 0 bases and J by 1 base, 5 bases remained unmatched. This CDR3 region has 16 residues. Per germline, CDR1 MNHEY and CDR2 SVGAGI. CDR3 in DNA: TGTGCCAGCAGTTACTCGCCGTGGACAGGGAACACTGAAGCTTTCTTT. Translation gives CASSYSPWTGNTEAFF.

This clone showed up many times. This chain uses TRBV7-9 with TRBJ2-1; tentatively, D is TRBD2 (6 bases). Germline CDR1 reads SEHNR; CDR2 reads FQNEAQ (reference sequence). This CDR3 has 18 residues. The V gene lost 6 bases and the J gene lost 0 bases, with 21 bases spanning the gap. In DNA, the CDR3 is TGTGCCAGCAGTAGAGGCGGGGCAGCGTACAGCTCCTACAATGAGCAGTTCTTC. It translates to CASSRGGAAYSSYNEQFF.

V is TRBV7-2 and J is TRBJ1-2; 8 bases are a match to TRBD1. CDR3 length: 14 residues. From germline, CDR1 is SGHTA and CDR2 FQGNSA. V trimming: 5 bases; J trimming: 8 bases; junction bases outside the gene matches: 10. CDR3 bases: TGTGCCAGCAGCCCCGCGGACAGGGTGGGGGGCTACACCTTC. Translated: CASSPADRVGGYTF.

This clone has only a few counts. The junction shows a germline mismatch at one end, possibly a read error. This rearrangement joins TRBV2 to TRBJ2-2; D may be TRBD1 (6 bases). CDR3 length equals 14 residues. Germline V gives CDR1 SNHLY, CDR2 FYNNEI. In nucleotides, the CDR3 is TGTGCCAGCATTCCCGTTAGGGGGTACGGGGATCTGTTTTTT. It codes for CASIPVRGYGDLFF.

This clone was counted only a few times. The DNA of the CDR3 is TGTGCCACCAGTGATGACAGAGACCCTAACTATGGCTACACCTTC. Its protein is CATSDDRDPNYGYTF. The chain combines TRBV24-1 with TRBJ1-2; D is perhaps TRBD1 (5 bases). The CDR3 extends over 15 amino acids. The germline CDR1 and CDR2 sequences are KGHDR and SFDVKD. Trimming removed 3 bases from V and 0 bases from J, with 10 bases in between.

This clone was counted at least ten times. The chain recombines TRBV6-1 with TRBJ1-1; TRBD1 is a possible D gene (6 bases). This CDR3 contains 13 residues. The germline V gene has CDR1 MNHNS and CDR2 SASEGT. Trimming took 7 bases from V and 3 from J, leaving 12 bases between them. CDR3 sequence reads: CASNPRTDTEAFF. The CDR3, as DNA: TGTGCCAGCAACCCCAGGACAGACACTGAAGCTTTCTTT.

The gene calls are TRBV29-1 and TRBJ1-2; TRBD1 matches at 11 bases. Germline V lookup: CDR1 SQVTM, CDR2 ANQGSEA. This CDR3 is 13 amino acids long. V lost 5 bases to trimming and J lost 7 bases; unmatched junction nucleotides: 6. CDR3 sequence: CSVLGQGASGYTF. DNA of the CDR3: TGCAGCGTTTTAGGACAGGGGGCTTCTGGCTACACCTTC.

This clone turned up a few times. The chain carries TRBV28 and TRBJ1-2, with a weak D call TRBD1 (5 bases). This CDR3 has 16 amino acids. V dropped 4 bases and J dropped 3 bases, with 18 bases sitting between them. Per the germline V gene, CDR1 is MDHEN and CDR2 is SYDVKM. The CDR3 loop reads CASSSLGGRRYYGYTF. In nucleotides, the CDR3 is TGTGCCAGCAGTTCCCTGGGGGGTAGGCGGTACTATGGCTACACCTTC.

This clone was found many times. The genes are TRBV6-1 and TRBJ2-1; D uncertain. Germline V lookup: CDR1 MNHNS, CDR2 SASEGT. CDR3 size: 13 residues. V dropped 5 bases and J dropped 8 bases, with 13 bases sitting between them. The CDR3 loop is CASSLSGLDEQFF. The CDR3 DNA is TGTGCCAGCAGTCTGAGTGGGTTAGATGAGCAGTTCTTC.

This clone was seen many times. Here the CDR3 reads CASSLKGYEQYF. The CDR3 coding sequence is TGTGCCAGCAGTTTAAAGGGCTACGAGCAGTACTTC. J is TRBJ2-7 and V is TRBV28; D remains unclear. V lost 2 bases and J lost 3, with 5 bases in between. CDR1 is MDHEN, CDR2 SYDVKM, per germline. The CDR3 runs to 12 residues.

This clone was detected ten times or more. This sequence joins TRBV7-8 and TRBJ2-7; 8 nucleotides agree with TRBD2. Germline V CDR1 and CDR2: SGHVS, FQNEAQ. J lost 0 bases, V lost 5 bases, and 9 bases had no gene match. The CDR3 covers 16 residues. CDR3 bases: TGTGCCAGCAGCCGAGGGGGGAGCGGGAGCTCCTACGAGCAGTACTTC. Residues: CASSRGGSGSSYEQYF.

This clone was observed at least ten times. V gene TRBV5-5 combines with J gene TRBJ2-5; 8 bases are shared with TRBD2. Losses at the gene ends were 6 bases for V and 5 bases for J; bases not matched to a gene: 12. CDR3 size: 15 residues. Germline V CDR1 and CDR2: SGHKS, YYEKEE (reference sequence). CDR3 sequence reads: CASIPYSGRMETQYF. The CDR3 bases are TGTGCCAGCATCCCTTACAGCGGGAGAATGGAGACCCAGTACTTC. Variable domain in full (rest from reference TRBV5-5 and TRBJ2-5): DAGVTQSPTHLIKTRGQQVTLRCSPISGHKSVSWYQQVLGQGPQFIFQYYEKEERGRGNFPDRFSARQFPNYSSELNVNALLLGDSALYLCASIPYSGRMETQYFGPGTRLLVL.

Remarks on this clone: At one end the junction does not follow the germline gene, possibly because of a read error. The chain links TRBV20-1 to TRBJ1-6; TRBD1 is a possible D gene (5 bases). Germline assignment: CDR1 DFQATT and CDR2 SNEGSKA (reference sequence). The CDR3 is made up of 15 amino acids. The CDR3 reads CRASSQGRDNSPLHF. In DNA, the CDR3 is TGCAGAGCTAGCTCGCAGGGCCGTGATAATTCACCCCTCCACTTT.

V is TRBV6-1 and J is TRBJ2-1; D unclear. This CDR3 spans 16 amino acids. V was pared by 9 bases and J by 3 bases, with 21 bases between. The germline V gene has CDR1 MNHNS and CDR2 SASEGT. The CDR3 reads CARIEAVGTFYNEQFF. CDR3 sequence (DNA): TGTGCCAGGATTGAAGCAGTGGGTACCTTCTACAATGAGCAGTTCTTC.

The genes are TRBV20-1 and TRBJ1-5; tentatively, D is TRBD1 (5 bases). Germline V gene data show CDR1 as DFQATT and CDR2 as SNEGSKA (reference sequence). Trimming stripped 6 bases from V and 0 bases from J, with 15 bases between. The CDR3 length is 15 residues. The CDR3 sequence is CSANRAGDSNQPQHF. In DNA form, the CDR3 reads TGCAGTGCGAACCGAGCGGGGGATAGCAATCAGCCCCAGCATTTT.

The V and J genes are TRBV6-1 and TRBJ1-2, with unresolved D. Germline lookup yields CDR1 MNHNS and CDR2 SASEGT. The ends were cut back, 4 bases at V and 3 bases at J, with 6 bases in the middle. The CDR3 extends over 12 amino acids. CDR3 in amino acids: CASSVIDYGYTF. In DNA form, the CDR3 reads TGTGCCAGCAGTGTGATAGACTATGGCTACACCTTC.

This chain links TRBV30 with TRBJ2-3, with D unclear. V was pared by 2 bases and J by 2 bases, with 5 bases between. CDR1 and CDR2 (germline): GTSNPN, SVGIG (reference sequence). The CDR3 length is 12 residues. The CDR3 spells CAWSPATDTQYF. CDR3 bases: TGTGCCTGGAGTCCGGCCACAGATACGCAGTATTTT.

This clone was counted at least ten times. J is TRBJ2-5 and V is TRBV5-1; TRBD2 matches at 13 bases. Germline V gene lookup returns CDR1 SGHRS and CDR2 YFSETQ. V dropped 4 bases and J dropped 0; count of bases not matched to a gene: 0. The CDR3 length is 15 residues. In nucleotides, the CDR3 is TGCGCCAGCAGCGGGACTAGCGGGAACCAAGAGACCCAGTACTTC. It encodes CASSGTSGNQETQYF.

The J gene is TRBJ2-3, the V gene TRBV11-1; TRBD1 or TRBD2 may be the D gene (5 bases each). The germline V and J ends were trimmed by 4 bases and 5 bases, with 22 bases remaining between them. The CDR3 length is 17 residues. CDR1 and CDR2 from the germline V gene are SGHAT and FQDESV (reference sequence). This CDR3 reads CASSSALATLRGDTQYF. In nucleotides, the CDR3 is TGTGCCAGCAGCTCCGCCCTGGCGACACTGAGGGGAGATACGCAGTATTTT.

About this clone itself: Sequence at one end of the junction differs from germline and may be a read error. V is TRBV27 and J is TRBJ2-2; 7 bases are shared with TRBD2. Per germline, CDR1 MNHEY and CDR2 SMNVEV (reference sequence). The CDR3 loop spans 16 amino acids. The CDR3 sequence is CAISLLGGGPTGELFF. The CDR3 region has the DNA TGTGCCATCAGTTTACTCGGGGGAGGGCCCACCGGTGAGCTGTTTTTT.

The chain has TRBV6-5 and TRBJ2-5; unclear D gene. The length of the CDR3 is 12 residues. Trimming took off 2 bases at V and 5 bases at J, with 6 bases between the two ends. Germline V lookup: CDR1 MNHEY, CDR2 SVGAGI. CDR3 residues: CASSYAWETQYF. CDR3 sequence (DNA): TGTGCCAGCAGTTACGCATGGGAGACCCAGTACTTC.

This clone was observed at least ten times. The genes are TRBV4-1 and TRBJ2-1; no clear D gene. Germline V gene lookup returns CDR1 MGHRA and CDR2 YSYEKL. CDR3 length: 17 residues. Trimming pared 1 base from V and 0 bases from J, leaving 13 bases between. The DNA for the CDR3 is TGCGCCAGCAGCCAAGTAGACATGGGGTTCTCCTACAATGAGCAGTTCTTC. It codes for CASSQVDMGFSYNEQFF.

This clone was detected a few times. The CDR3 is CASSFRDARDQPQHF. The CDR3 coding sequence is TGTGCCAGCAGTTTCAGGGACGCCCGGGATCAGCCCCAGCATTTT. This chain joins TRBV12-3 or TRBV12-4 and TRBJ1-5; D is possibly TRBD1 (5 bases). The CDR3 has 15 amino acids. V lost 3 bases, J lost 5 bases, and 14 bases lay in between.

This clone was seen at least ten times. The chain is built from TRBV19 and TRBJ2-1; TRBD2 is a possible D gene (6 bases). This CDR3 has 19 residues. CDR1 is LNHDA and CDR2 is SQIVND in the germline V gene (reference sequence). V gave up 3 bases and J gave up 0 bases, with 21 bases separating them. The CDR3 protein is CASSIGISGTMSSYNEQFF. In nucleotides, the CDR3 is TGTGCCAGTAGTATCGGGATTAGCGGAACAATGAGCTCCTACAATGAGCAGTTCTTC.

The rearrangement uses TRBV14 and TRBJ2-1, with 11 bases fitting TRBD2. Germline trimming cut 3 bases from V and 8 bases from J; bases unmatched to any gene: 9. Germline V gene data show CDR1 as SGHDN and CDR2 as FVKESK. The CDR3 is 16 amino acids. As DNA, the CDR3 is TGTGCCAGCAGCCAGTCCGGGACTAGCGGTTTTTATGAGCAGTTCTTC. It codes for CASSQSGTSGFYEQFF.

The chain couples TRBV6-1 to TRBJ2-7, with TRBD1 matching over 8 bases. CDR1 is MNHNS and CDR2 is SASEGT in the germline V gene. This CDR3 has 14 residues. J was trimmed by 0 bases and V by 6 bases; bases with no gene match: 4. Written as DNA, the CDR3 is TGTGCCAGCAGACCCGGGACAGGCTCCTACGAGCAGTACTTC. Its translation: CASRPGTGSYEQYF.

V is TRBV3-1 and J is TRBJ1-6; no clear D gene. Germline CDR1 LGHDT, CDR2 YNNKEL (reference sequence). The CDR3 is 13 residues long. The V end was cut by 1 base, the J end by 6 bases, with 4 bases between. CDR3 amino acids: CASSQVSNSPLHF. The CDR3 DNA sequence: TGTGCCAGCAGCCAAGTTAGTAATTCACCCCTCCACTTT. Filled out from reference TRBV3-1 and TRBJ1-6, the complete variable domain reads DTAVSQTPKYLVTQMGNDKSIKCEQNLGHDTMYWYKQDSKKFLKIMFSYNNKELIINETVPNRFSPKSPDKAHLNLHINSLELGDSAVYFCASSQVSNSPLHFGNGTRLTVT.

The sample holds many counts of this clone. The chain has TRBV20-1 and TRBJ2-7; 10 bases map to TRBD2. The CDR3 has 15 residues. Germline V gives CDR1 DFQATT, CDR2 SNEGSKA (reference sequence). The V segment lost 3 bases and the J segment 4 bases; nucleotides outside the gene matches: 9. The CDR3 spells CSARGGSGRFYEQYF. Written as DNA, the CDR3 is TGCAGTGCTAGGGGTGGTAGCGGGAGGTTTTACGAGCAGTACTTC.

This clone was counted ten times or more. The V gene is TRBV7-6, the J gene TRBJ2-1, with D possibly matching TRBD1 (6 bases). The CDR3 spans 14 residues. V gave up 5 bases and J gave up 4 bases, with 12 bases separating them. Germline V gene sequence: CDR1 SGHVS, CDR2 FNYEAQ. CDR3 sequence: CASSKEQGYNEQFF. DNA for the CDR3: TGTGCCAGCAGCAAAGAACAGGGTTACAATGAGCAGTTCTTC.

The table lists this clone with many counts. The rearrangement joins TRBV7-2 to TRBJ2-3; D might be TRBD1 (6 bases). The CDR3 is 15 amino acids. Trimming left V 0 bases short and J 2 bases short, with 9 bases between. Germline CDR1 and CDR2: SGHTA and FQGNSA. CDR3 in amino acids: CASSLAQGPTDTQYF. In DNA form, the CDR3 reads TGTGCCAGCAGCTTAGCACAGGGACCCACAGATACGCAGTATTTT.

This clone showed up many times. The chain combines TRBV4-2 with TRBJ2-7; 8 nucleotides agree with TRBD2. Germline CDR1 and CDR2: LGHNA and YNFKEQ. The CDR3 covers 15 residues. V shed 0 bases, J shed 3 bases, and the junction held 4 bases outside the gene matches. In DNA form, the CDR3 reads TGTGCCAGCAGCCAAGATCTCGGGAGGGGCTACGAGCAGTACTTC. Its protein is CASSQDLGRGYEQYF.